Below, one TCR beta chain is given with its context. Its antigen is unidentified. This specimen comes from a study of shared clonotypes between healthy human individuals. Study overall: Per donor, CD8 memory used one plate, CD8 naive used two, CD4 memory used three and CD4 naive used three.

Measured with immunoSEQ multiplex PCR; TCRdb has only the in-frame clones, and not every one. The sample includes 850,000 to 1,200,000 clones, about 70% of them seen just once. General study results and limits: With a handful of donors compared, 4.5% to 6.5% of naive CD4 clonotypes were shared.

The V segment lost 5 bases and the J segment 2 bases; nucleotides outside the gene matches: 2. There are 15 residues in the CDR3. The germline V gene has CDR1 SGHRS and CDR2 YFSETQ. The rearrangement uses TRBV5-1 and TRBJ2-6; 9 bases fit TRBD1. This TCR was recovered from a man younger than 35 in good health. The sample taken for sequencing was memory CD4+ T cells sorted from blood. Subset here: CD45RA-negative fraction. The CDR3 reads CASRQGAAGANVLTF. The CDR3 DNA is TGCGCCAGCAGACAGGGGGCGGCTGGGGCCAACGTCCTGACTTTC.